This paragraph covers one TCR beta chain sequence. Per germline, CDR1 SGHTA and CDR2 FQGNSA. This CDR3 region has 15 residues. The ends were cut back, 6 bases at V and 5 bases at J, with 17 bases in the middle. These data come from a study of blood T cell repertoires in COVID-19. As for the study in general: The analysed material was cDNA or gDNA that came from T cells, B-cell-depleted T cells, or PBMCs.

Profiling relied on immunoSEQ multiplex PCR, and the TCRdb table lists in-frame clones only, not all of them. The repertoire includes approximately 100,000 clones, about 90% of them detected once, and 6.2% sits in the top ten. This chain connects TRBV7-2 to TRBJ1-5, with D possibly being TRBD1 (5 bases). This receptor was identified in a human donor in a cohort sampled during active COVID-19. The material sequenced was peripheral blood. Here the CDR3 DNA reads TGTGCCAGCAGTCTCGCCGGGGGAATTTATCAGCCCCAGCATTTT. It yields the protein CASSLAGGIYQPQHF.